This T cell receptor (beta chain) was profiled in a study of blood T cells in healthy people across ages. The authors ran a second PCR of about 6 to 11 cycles using a sample-barcoded 5' primer and a J-beta primer mix. Each cDNA molecule was tagged by a template-switch adaptor that had 12 random nucleotides. TCRdb re-derived calls from the 5' RACE reads in MiXCR, one entry per CDR3 protein. Of 380,000 or so distinct CDR3 sequences in the sample, 45% to 60% were seen once. The V gene end was trimmed by 8 bases and the J gene end by 0 bases; junction bases not matched to a gene: 9. The CDR3 covers 15 residues. The V gene's germline CDR1 is MNHEY and CDR2 SMNVEV (reference sequence).

This clonotype originated in a man aged 55 to 70 in good health. Sample: blood. The V call is TRBV27, the J call TRBJ2-7, with TRBD2 identical over 8 bases. The CDR3 here is CASYTREGGSYEQYF. Written as DNA, the CDR3 is TGTGCCAGCTATACCCGGGAGGGTGGCTCCTACGAGCAGTACTTC.